The 16 T cell receptor beta chains below come from one sample, sequenced in a study of Graves' ophthalmopathy and Graves' hyperthyroidism. Transcripts of RNA were the source for amplifying TCR beta CDR3 regions. Second-round multiplex PCR came after a first-round RT-PCR that employed HTBI primers. Each CDR3 protein gets one entry after TCRdb re-called the multiplex PCR reads with MiXCR. The sample lists almost 750,000 distinct CDR3 sequences, 35% to 50% occurring once. Sequences were obtained from peripheral blood. The origin of the receptors is an adult man with Graves' ophthalmopathy.

This clonotype was detected only a few times. Compared with germline, one end of the junction differs, possibly owing to a read error. The chain couples TRBV24-1 to TRBJ1-5, with a weak D call TRBD1 (5 bases). This CDR3 spans 18 amino acids. The germline gives CDR1 KGHDR, CDR2 SFDVKD. CDR3 in DNA: TGTGCCAGCAGTGGGGGGGACTTCACCCCGTCCCAGGTTGAGCCCCAGCATTTT. It encodes CASSGGDFTPSQVEPQHF.

This chain connects TRBV7-9 to TRBJ1-2; D is ambiguous. There are 15 residues in the CDR3. V was cut by 5 bases and J by 0 bases, with 13 bases left in between. From germline, CDR1 is SEHNR and CDR2 FQNEAQ (reference sequence). In DNA, the CDR3 is TGTGCCAGCAGCCCGCGGCCCTGGGCTAACTATGGCTACACCTTC. This encodes CASSPRPWANYGYTF.

A few counts support this clonotype. An end of the junction does not agree with germline; a read error may underlie this. The J gene is TRBJ2-5, the V gene TRBV7-7; 8 bases line up with TRBD2. The CDR3 runs 15 residues. Germline CDR1 and CDR2: SSHAT and FNYEAQ (reference sequence). The CDR3 DNA reads as TGTGCTAGCAGCTTAGCGGGACATAATAAAGAGACCCAGTACTTC. Its protein product is CASSLAGHNKETQYF. The variable domain in full, with the rest retrieved from reference TRBV7-7 and TRBJ2-5, is GAGVSQSPRYKVTKRGQDVTLRCDPISSHATLYWYQQALGQGPEFLTYFNYEAQPDKSGLPSDRFSAERPEGSISTLTIQRTEQRDSAMYRCASSLAGHNKETQYFGPGTRLLVL.

This chain uses TRBV11-2 with TRBJ2-7; the D gene could be TRBD1 or TRBD2 (6 bases each). The CDR3 length is 17 residues. The germline V gene has CDR1 SGHAT and CDR2 FQNNGV. Trimming removed 5 bases at V and 4 bases at J, with 24 bases between. This CDR3 is CASSAQNRDWGHYEQYF. The CDR3 DNA follows: TGTGCCAGCAGCGCGCAAAACCGGGACTGGGGGCATTACGAGCAGTACTTC.

This clonotype was picked up many times. CDR3 DNA sequence: TGTGCCTGGAGCGTCAAAGGGCGAGCAACTAATGAAAAACTGTTTTTT. Translated, it gives CAWSVKGRATNEKLFF. The V gene is TRBV25-1, the J gene TRBJ1-4; D is unclear. The CDR3 covers 16 residues. Trimming removed 11 bases at V and 0 bases at J, with 19 bases between. Germline V lookup: CDR1 MGHDK, CDR2 SYGVNS.

This clonotype was detected only once. The rearrangement links TRBV28 to TRBJ1-6; TRBD1 is a possible D gene (5 bases). CDR1 is MDHEN, CDR2 SYDVKM, per germline. Trimming pared 4 bases from V and 9 bases from J, leaving 13 bases between. CDR3 length: 14 amino acids. CDR3 residues: CASSSAGWGSPLHF. For the CDR3, the DNA is TGTGCCAGCAGTTCCGCAGGGTGGGGTTCACCCCTCCACTTT.

V and J are TRBV10-3 and TRBJ1-1; 10 bases match TRBD1. Germline loops: CDR1 ENHRY, CDR2 SYGVKD. After removal of 0 bases from V and 4 bases from J, the junction contained 8 bases not matched to a gene. The CDR3 is 17 residues long. The CDR3 sequence is CAISESTGGLGFTEAFF. CDR3 DNA sequence: TGTGCCATCAGTGAGTCGACAGGGGGCTTAGGTTTCACTGAAGCTTTCTTT.

The sample holds many counts of this clonotype. The chain links TRBV25-1 to TRBJ1-5; no clear D gene. The CDR3 runs 13 residues. Trimming shortened V by 5 bases and J by 6 bases, and 11 bases separated the two germline ends. Per germline, CDR1 MGHDK and CDR2 SYGVNS. The CDR3 here is CASSTGSTQPQHF. As DNA, the CDR3 is TGTGCCAGCAGTACGGGATCTACTCAGCCCCAGCATTTT.

This sequence joins TRBV29-1 and TRBJ2-1; D is uncertain. The CDR3 has 11 amino acids. Germline values: CDR1 SQVTM, CDR2 ANQGSEA. The V end lost 1 base, the J end lost 14 bases, and 12 bases lay between the germline ends. This chain's CDR3 is CSVEGGQIKFF. In DNA form, the CDR3 reads TGCAGCGTTGAAGGTGGTCAGATCAAGTTCTTC.

This clonotype was detected ten times or more. V and J are TRBV7-3 and TRBJ1-2; D remains ambiguous. This CDR3 comprises 16 residues. V lost 2 bases and J lost 0, with 13 bases in between. The germline gives CDR1 SGHTA, CDR2 FQGTGA. Written as DNA, the CDR3 is TGTGCCAGCAGCTTAGGCGGCTTGGAAGCTAACTATGGCTACACCTTC. It codes for CASSLGGLEANYGYTF.

The chain employs TRBV28 and TRBJ1-5; TRBD1 is a possible D gene (5 bases). The V gene lost 4 bases and the J gene lost 6 bases, with 16 bases spanning the gap. CDR3 length equals 15 residues. Germline values: CDR1 MDHEN, CDR2 SYDVKM. The CDR3 loop reads CASSSGDASGQPQHF. The DNA of the CDR3 is TGTGCCAGCAGTTCCGGGGACGCATCGGGTCAGCCCCAGCATTTT. The full variable domain, in which reference TRBV28 and TRBJ1-5 provide the parts outside the CDR3, is DVKVTQSSRYLVKRTGEKVFLECVQDMDHENMFWYRQDPGLGLRLIYFSYDVKMKEKGDIPEGYSVSREKKERFSLILESASTNQTSMYLCASSSGDASGQPQHFGDGTRLSIL.

The V call is TRBV29-1, the J call TRBJ2-7; either TRBD1 or TRBD2 may fit D (5 bases each). This CDR3 is built from 14 residues. CDR1 is SQVTM and CDR2 is ANQGSEA in the germline V gene. Deletions cut 8 bases from V and 7 bases from J, with 24 bases between. CDR3 bases: TGCAGCAGTTACGAGCCGGGGCGCTCGGGGGAGCAGTACTTC. This encodes CSSYEPGRSGEQYF.

The chain couples TRBV10-3 to TRBJ2-7; 9 nucleotides align to TRBD1. With V trimmed by 8 bases and J by 3 bases, 5 bases remained unmatched. CDR3 length: 13 residues. Per germline, CDR1 ENHRY and CDR2 SYGVKD. The CDR3 loop is CAIGDRAYYEQYF. In nucleotides, the CDR3 is TGTGCCATCGGGGACAGGGCATACTACGAGCAGTACTTC.

This clonotype was seen many times. The chain combines TRBV19 with TRBJ1-1, with D perhaps matching TRBD1 (5 bases). This CDR3 comprises 15 residues. Germline CDR1 is LNHDA and CDR2 is SQIVND (reference sequence). The germline V and J ends were trimmed by 3 bases and 0 bases, with 11 bases remaining between them. CDR3 DNA sequence: TGTGCCAGTAGTATCGACCGGGGGATGAACACTGAAGCTTTCTTT. This encodes CASSIDRGMNTEAFF.

Ten or more counts support this clonotype. The CDR3 sequence is CAIMGREFHEQYF. The CDR3 nucleotides are TGTGCCATCATGGGGCGGGAGTTCCACGAGCAGTACTTC. The chain carries TRBV10-3 and TRBJ2-7, with 7 bases matching TRBD2. CDR3 length: 13 amino acids. The germline V gene has CDR1 ENHRY and CDR2 SYGVKD. V was clipped by 7 bases and J by 5 bases; unmatched bases: 8.

This clonotype showed up just a few times. V gene TRBV29-1 combines with J gene TRBJ1-1; the match to TRBD1 covers 7 bases. This CDR3 is 14 amino acids long. The germline V gene has CDR1 SQVTM and CDR2 ANQGSEA. After removal of 4 bases from V and 6 bases from J, the junction contained 11 bases not matched to a gene. The CDR3 reads CSVGGEGARAEAFF. The DNA of the CDR3 is TGCAGCGTTGGGGGGGAGGGGGCGCGGGCTGAAGCTTTCTTT.